The next 12 T cell receptor beta chains were all read from a single sample in a study of cytomegalovirus exposure and HLA in healthy donors. PCR used 60 Vbeta primers and 13 Jbeta primers. Profiling relied on immunoSEQ multiplex PCR, and the TCRdb table lists in-frame clones only, not all of them. This table holds over 150,000 clones, approximately 80% found once. Material: PBMCs. The receptors derive from a woman aged 25 to 45 in good health and CMV-seronegative.

This clone was seen only a few times. V gene TRBV9 combines with J gene TRBJ2-7, with a possible D match to TRBD1 (6 bases). V lost 3 bases and J lost 3, with 13 bases in between. Germline values: CDR1 SGDLS, CDR2 YYNGEE. CDR3 length: 14 residues. Here the CDR3 reads CASSATGSLYEQYF. The CDR3 DNA reads TGTGCCAGCAGCGCGACAGGATCTCTCTACGAGCAGTACTTC.

This chain links TRBV5-4 with TRBJ2-6; D is undetermined. The germline V gene encodes CDR1 SGHNT and CDR2 YYREEE (reference sequence). The length of the CDR3 is 14 residues. The V end lost 4 bases, the J end lost 8 bases, and 13 bases lay between the germline ends. CDR3 nucleotide sequence: TGTGCCAGCAGCCCCAGCCCGGAGACCAACGTCCTGACTTTC. Its protein is CASSPSPETNVLTF.

This chain joins TRBV5-1 and TRBJ1-1; D uncertain. Germline lookup yields CDR1 SGHRS and CDR2 YFSETQ. CDR3 length: 13 residues. V gave up 5 bases and J gave up 0 bases, with 8 bases separating them. The CDR3 sequence is CASRESLNTEAFF. The CDR3 nucleotides are TGCGCCAGCAGAGAGAGTTTGAACACTGAAGCTTTCTTT.

This clone was counted a single time. The chain employs TRBV11-2 and TRBJ2-1; D gene unclear. The V end was cut by 5 bases, the J end by 0 bases, with 17 bases between. Per the germline V gene, CDR1 is SGHAT and CDR2 is FQNNGV. CDR3 length equals 17 residues. CDR3 sequence: CASSPSGMVSSYNEQFF. The CDR3 DNA sequence: TGTGCCAGCAGCCCGTCGGGTATGGTAAGCTCCTACAATGAGCAGTTCTTC. Using reference TRBV11-2 and TRBJ2-1 for the parts outside the CDR3, the full variable domain is EAGVAQSPRYKIIEKRQSVAFWCNPISGHATLYWYQQILGQGPKLLIQFQNNGVVDDSQLPKDRFSAERLKGVDSTLKIQPAKLEDSAVYLCASSPSGMVSSYNEQFFGPGTRLTVL.

The chain employs TRBV6-5 and TRBJ1-3, with 7 nucleotides matching TRBD1. The CDR3 consists of 15 residues. Germline V gene sequence: CDR1 MNHEY, CDR2 SVGAGI. J gave up 4 bases and V 0 bases, and 3 bases lay outside the gene matches. The DNA of the CDR3 is TGTGCCAGCAGTTACTCGTCACAGGGGGGAAACACCATATATTTT. It yields the protein CASSYSSQGGNTIYF.

This chain joins TRBV30 and TRBJ1-1; D uncertain. The V gene lost 0 bases and the J gene lost 11 bases, with 10 bases spanning the gap. The CDR3 length is 11 residues. Germline loops: CDR1 GTSNPN, CDR2 SVGIG (reference sequence). In DNA form, the CDR3 reads TGTGCCTGGAGTGTACCCAAACGGGCTTTCTTT. This encodes CAWSVPKRAFF.

This clone appeared a single time. The chain couples TRBV6-4 to TRBJ2-5, with 8 bases that match TRBD1. With 2 bases clipped from V and 3 bases from J, the junction kept 5 bases outside the gene matches. The CDR3 consists of 15 residues. The germline gives CDR1 MRHNA, CDR2 SNTAGT. CDR3 sequence reads: CASSDGTGEKETQYF. The CDR3 nucleotides read TGTGCCAGCAGTGACGGGACAGGCGAAAAAGAGACCCAGTACTTC.

The chain employs TRBV7-9 and TRBJ2-3, with 13 bases fitting TRBD2. The CDR3 length is 15 residues. V lost 5 bases, J lost 7 bases, and 6 bases stayed unmatched. Germline loops: CDR1 SEHNR, CDR2 FQNEAQ (reference sequence). This CDR3 is CASSIPGLAGNTQYF. The CDR3 DNA reads TGTGCCAGCAGCATCCCGGGACTAGCGGGAAATACGCAGTATTTT.

The V call is TRBV5-1, the J call TRBJ1-2; possibly TRBD1 for D (5 bases). In germline, CDR1 is SGHRS, CDR2 YFSETQ. Trimming left V 2 bases short and J 7 bases short, with 15 bases between. The CDR3 covers 14 residues. The CDR3 region has the DNA TGCGCCAGCAGCTTCGGGGGGATTACTAGTGGCTACACCTTC. Residues: CASSFGGITSGYTF. The variable domain in full, with the rest retrieved from reference TRBV5-1 and TRBJ1-2, is KAGVTQTPRYLIKTRGQQVTLSCSPISGHRSVSWYQQTPGQGLQFLFEYFSETQRNKGNFPGRFSGRQFSNSRSEMNVSTLELGDSALYLCASSFGGITSGYTFGSGTRLTVV.

The chain employs TRBV30 and TRBJ2-1, with 9 positions matching TRBD2. V was pared by 5 bases and J by 4 bases, with 12 bases of the junction left unmatched. The germline V gene has CDR1 GTSNPN and CDR2 SVGIG (reference sequence). This CDR3 region has 16 residues. The CDR3 sequence is CAWASLGRGGYNEQFF. Here the CDR3 DNA reads TGTGCCTGGGCGTCCCTTGGGCGGGGGGGTTACAATGAGCAGTTCTTC.

This clone was recorded a few times. This rearrangement joins TRBV7-2 to TRBJ2-5; 8 bases are a match to TRBD2. The germline V gene has CDR1 SGHTA and CDR2 FQGNSA. After removal of 7 bases from V and 2 bases from J, the junction contained 6 bases not matched to a gene. The CDR3 is 14 residues long. The CDR3 loop is CASNSGGPQETQYF. The DNA for the CDR3 is TGTGCCAGCAACAGCGGGGGACCGCAAGAGACCCAGTACTTC.

This sequence joins TRBV2 and TRBJ2-3, with 8 bases aligning to TRBD2. The CDR3 is 13 residues long. Germline lookup yields CDR1 SNHLY and CDR2 FYNNEI. The ends lost 6 bases at V and 7 bases at J; junction bases unmatched: 6. In nucleotides, the CDR3 is TGTGCCAGCAGCGGACTAGCCGAAAATACGCAGTATTTT. It specifies CASSGLAENTQYF.